The T cell receptor beta chain described here comes from a study of control samples from healthy donors and cancer patients. Libraries were prepared by immunoSEQ multiplex PCR; TCRdb keeps only in-frame clonotypes and omits some of them. This table holds about 130,000 clones, 92% found once. This receptor was obtained from a woman aged 45 to 65 in good health. The sequenced sample consisted of blood.

CDR3 bases: TGTGCCAGCAGCCCGGGAGGGGGGGGGACGGGGGAGACCCAGTACTTC. This gives the protein CASSPGGGGTGETQYF. The chain uses TRBV3-1 (or the pseudogene TRBV3-2) and TRBJ2-5, with TRBD2 matching over 8 bases. CDR3 length: 16 residues. Looked up from germline, CDR1 is LGHDT and CDR2 is YNNKEL (reference sequence). J lost 5 bases, V lost 4 bases, and 12 bases had no gene match.